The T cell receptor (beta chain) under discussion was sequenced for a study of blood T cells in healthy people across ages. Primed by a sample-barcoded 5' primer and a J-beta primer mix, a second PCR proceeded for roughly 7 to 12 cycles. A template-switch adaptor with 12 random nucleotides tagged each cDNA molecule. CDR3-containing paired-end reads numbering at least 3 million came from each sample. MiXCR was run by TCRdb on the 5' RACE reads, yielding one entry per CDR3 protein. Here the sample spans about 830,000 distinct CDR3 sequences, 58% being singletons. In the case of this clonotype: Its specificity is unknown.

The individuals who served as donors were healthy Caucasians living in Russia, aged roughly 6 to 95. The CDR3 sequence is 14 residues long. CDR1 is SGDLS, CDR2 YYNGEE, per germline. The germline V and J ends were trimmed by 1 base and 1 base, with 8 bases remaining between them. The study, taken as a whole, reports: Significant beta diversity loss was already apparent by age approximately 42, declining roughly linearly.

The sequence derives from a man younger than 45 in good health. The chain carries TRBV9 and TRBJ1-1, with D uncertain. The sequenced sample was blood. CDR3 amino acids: CASSVSRSNTEAFF. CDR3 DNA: TGTGCCAGCAGCGTATCCCGGTCGAACACTGAAGCTTTCTTT.